Each of the 4 T cell receptor beta chains below was sequenced from the same sample in a study of T-cell reconstitution after alpha-beta-depleted transplantation in children. Unique molecular identifiers were built into the TCRbeta library. Each CDR3 protein is one row after TCRdb ran MiXCR on the PCR reads. The sample has more than 250,000 distinct CDR3 sequences, 9.9% seen once. This sample comprised PBMCs from the stem cell graft donor, obtained from the stem cell graft. The receptor source for this set is a human donor who donated a stem cell graft to a child with SCID.

The chain combines TRBV20-1 with TRBJ2-2; D might be TRBD1 (5 bases). The V end was cut by 6 bases, the J end by 3 bases, with 17 bases between. Germline assignment: CDR1 DFQATT and CDR2 SNEGSKA (reference sequence). The CDR3 covers 15 residues. CDR3 coding DNA: TGCAGTGCAACGCCGGCTGGCAGGGACACCGGGGAGCTGTTTTTT. Its protein product is CSATPAGRDTGELFF.

The V gene is TRBV5-1, the J gene TRBJ2-3; the match to TRBD2 covers 8 bases. Trimming took 6 bases from V and 6 from J; bases not matched to a gene: 15. The CDR3 has 16 residues. The germline CDR1 and CDR2 sequences are SGHRS and YFSETQ. The CDR3 DNA reads as TGCGCCAGCACCGCCTCCAGGACTAGCCTTTCGGATACGCAGTATTTT. It specifies CASTASRTSLSDTQYF.

There are many counts of this clonotype. The V gene is TRBV10-3, the J gene TRBJ1-3, with 7 bases that match TRBD1. Germline-derived CDR1 and CDR2 are ENHRY and SYGVKD. The CDR3 extends over 15 amino acids. V lost 1 base and J lost 0; bases outside the gene matches: 0. The CDR3, as DNA: TGTGCCATCAGTGAGTGGACAGGCTCTGGAAACACCATATATTTT. It yields the protein CAISEWTGSGNTIYF.

A word on this clonotype: A much larger clonotype is one base distant, so this may be a read error. The chain joins TRBV12-3 or TRBV12-4 to TRBJ2-3; 7 bases map to TRBD1. The CDR3 is 15 amino acids. J was trimmed by 3 bases and V by 4 bases; bases with no gene match: 7. The CDR3 region is CASSWNRGRTDTQYF. As DNA, the CDR3 is TGTGCCAGCAGTTGGAACAGGGGCCGGACAGATACGCAGTATTTT.